This TCR beta chain was sequenced during a study of blood T cell repertoires in COVID-19. Study context: PBMCs, B-cell-depleted T cells, or T cells provided the cDNA or gDNA that made up the material.

V was pared by 5 bases and J by 9 bases, with 14 bases between. The CDR3 covers 13 residues. Seattle-derived patients entered the study during active infection and were followed longitudinally. Data came from immunoSEQ multiplex PCR; TCRdb stores just in-frame clones and leaves some out. The sample holds 250,000 to 300,000 clones, around 91% seen once. Sequences were obtained from peripheral blood. This TCR derives from a woman aged 60-70 years with COVID-19, enrolled during active disease. V is TRBV12-3 or TRBV12-4 and J is TRBJ1-5; TRBD1 might be the D (5 bases). CDR3 region: CASSGGLYAPQHF. CDR3 DNA: TGTGCCAGCAGTGGGGGACTCTATGCGCCCCAGCATTTT.